This TCR beta chain was found in a study of blood T cell repertoires in COVID-19. For the study at large: From the United States, Italy and Spain came samples of acute and convalescent COVID-19. Sample material is recorded as cDNA or gDNA derived from T cells, B-cell-depleted T cells, or PBMCs.

Under the authors' procedure: Cell counts per sample came from amplifying reference gene primers. Profiling relied on immunoSEQ multiplex PCR, and the TCRdb table lists in-frame clones only, not all of them. V, J and clone size reflect that table, while D and trimming were determined from the DNA. The data show tens of thousands of clones, around four fifths seen once. This CDR3 contains 11 residues. Trimming left V 5 bases short and J 8 bases short, with 6 bases between. CDR1 is MNHEY and CDR2 is SVGAGI in the germline V gene. The receptor comes from a man in his 70s with acute or convalescent COVID-19. This chain connects TRBV6-5 to TRBJ1-4; D is undetermined. The sample taken for sequencing was peripheral blood. The DNA for the CDR3 is TGTGCCAGCAGTCCCCAGGAAAAACTGTTTTTT. Encoded protein: CASSPQEKLFF.